These 8 T cell receptor beta chains were sequenced from one sample in a study of PD-L1 blockade in urothelial cancer. Time point specified: pretreatment peripheral blood. This table comes from immunoSEQ multiplex PCR, and its TCRdb copy is limited to in-frame clones, with some not included. This table holds around 79,000 clones, around 85% found once. Sequencing used PBMCs, obtained around atezolizumab (anti-PD-L1) treatment. The origin of the receptors is a man aged 40-49 years with urothelial cancer.

To note about this clone: The sample carries other DNA sequences with the same CDR3. The chain employs TRBV5-1 and TRBJ2-1; D remains ambiguous. V was trimmed by 0 bases and J by 0 bases, leaving 7 bases between them. This CDR3 spans 15 amino acids. CDR1 and CDR2 (germline): SGHRS, YFSETQ. CDR3 sequence (DNA): TGCGCCAGCAGCTTGGCGCTCAGCTCCTACAATGAGCAGTTCTTC. Protein product: CASSLALSSYNEQFF. The whole variable domain, remainder taken from reference TRBV5-1 and TRBJ2-1, is KAGVTQTPRYLIKTRGQQVTLSCSPISGHRSVSWYQQTPGQGLQFLFEYFSETQRNKGNFPGRFSGRQFSNSRSEMNVSTLELGDSALYLCASSLALSSYNEQFFGPGTRLTVL.

The chain is built from TRBV4-1 and TRBJ1-3; D unclear. Germline CDR1 is MGHRA and CDR2 is YSYEKL. The V end was cut by 0 bases, the J end by 1 base, with 7 bases between. The CDR3 is 15 amino acids. CDR3 loop: CASSQDVPSGNTIYF. The CDR3 region has the DNA TGCGCCAGCAGCCAAGATGTCCCGTCTGGAAACACCATATATTTT.

This chain links TRBV6-5 with TRBJ1-1; D gene uncertain. V lost 11 bases and J lost 5, with 18 bases in between. Germline-derived CDR1 and CDR2 are MNHEY and SVGAGI. The CDR3 totals 13 residues. Written as DNA, the CDR3 is TGTGCCGCTTGGTCCGGGTTAGGTACTGAAGCTTTCTTT. Amino acid sequence: CAAWSGLGTEAFF.

The V gene is TRBV5-1, the J gene TRBJ2-3; 15 nucleotides agree with TRBD2. This CDR3 is 17 amino acids long. The V gene end was trimmed by 7 bases and the J gene end by 7 bases; junction bases not matched to a gene: 13. Germline CDR1 and CDR2: SGHRS and YFSETQ. The CDR3 DNA follows: TGCGCCAGCCTGCCGGGACTAGCGGGAGGCCCAGGAAATACGCAGTATTTT. Translation: CASLPGLAGGPGNTQYF.

The chain couples TRBV6-5 to TRBJ2-2; 8 bases match TRBD2. Trimming took 8 bases from V and 5 from J; bases not matched to a gene: 7. The CDR3 covers 14 residues. Germline V gene data show CDR1 as MNHEY and CDR2 as SVGAGI. This CDR3 reads CASRSSGRTGELFF. For the CDR3, the DNA is TGTGCCAGCCGCTCTAGCGGGCGAACCGGGGAGCTGTTTTTT.

The V and J genes are TRBV2 and TRBJ2-5; no reliable D call. Trimming took 8 bases from V and 6 from J, leaving 10 bases between them. Germline-derived CDR1 and CDR2 are SNHLY and FYNNEI. This CDR3 contains 11 residues. CDR3: CASQSLKTQYF. DNA for the CDR3: TGTGCCAGCCAAAGCTTAAAGACCCAGTACTTC.

This clone was seen only a few times. Here the CDR3 DNA reads TGCGCCAGCAGTCAACCTGGGACAGGGCGCGAGCAGTACTTC. Translated, it gives CASSQPGTGREQYF. This rearrangement joins TRBV23-1 to TRBJ2-7; 9 nucleotides align to TRBD1. TRBV23-1 is filed as an ORF, its function uncertain. This CDR3 has 14 amino acids. J was trimmed by 6 bases and V by 2 bases; bases with no gene match: 5.

The chain carries TRBV7-9 and TRBJ2-2, with D hard to call. The germline V gene encodes CDR1 SEHNR and CDR2 FQNEAQ (reference sequence). There are 13 residues in the CDR3. Trimming shortened V by 3 bases and J by 3 bases, and 5 bases separated the two germline ends. The CDR3 loop reads CASSFGYTGELFF. The CDR3 DNA is TGTGCCAGCAGCTTCGGGTACACCGGGGAGCTGTTTTTT.